Each of the 14 T cell receptor beta chains below was sequenced from the same sample in a study of blood T cell repertoires in COVID-19. The protocol was immunoSEQ multiplex PCR, while the TCRdb copy is restricted to in-frame clones and leaves out a portion. The table lists 350,000 to 450,000 clones, roughly nine tenths of them singletons. What was sequenced was PBMCs or T cells enriched from blood (not recorded which). All receptors derive from a woman aged 40-49 years who had been exposed to COVID-19.

The chain links TRBV24-1 to TRBJ1-1; TRBD1 agrees at 7 bases. With 10 bases clipped from V and 6 bases from J, the junction kept 4 bases outside the gene matches. The CDR3 has 11 amino acids. Germline V gene data show CDR1 as KGHDR and CDR2 as SFDVKD. In nucleotides, the CDR3 is TGTGCCACTTCCCAGGGGGCTGAAGCTTTCTTT. This translates into CATSQGAEAFF.

The gene calls are TRBV6-5 and TRBJ2-7; 7 nucleotides agree with TRBD1. Germline V gives CDR1 MNHEY, CDR2 SVGAGI. The CDR3 length is 14 residues. Trimming removed 6 bases from V and 0 bases from J; junction bases left unmatched: 5. The CDR3 DNA sequence: TGTGCCAGCAGCCGGGACAGAGCCTCCTACGAGCAGTACTTC. Encoded protein: CASSRDRASYEQYF.

The J gene is TRBJ1-1, the V gene TRBV29-1; 8 bases line up with TRBD1. The CDR3 runs 13 residues. After removal of 7 bases from V and 0 bases from J, the junction contained 4 bases not matched to a gene. The germline CDR1 and CDR2 sequences are SQVTM and ANQGSEA. Here the CDR3 DNA reads TGCAGCGGCAGGGGGCGGATGAACACTGAAGCTTTCTTT. This codes for CSGRGRMNTEAFF.

J is TRBJ1-1 and V is TRBV24-1; possible D gene TRBD1, 5 bases. V lost 0 bases and J 3 bases, leaving 34 bases between the germline ends. From germline, CDR1 is KGHDR and CDR2 SFDVKD. The CDR3 has 23 residues. The CDR3 spells CATSDLFLSHEILSPQGDTEAFF. The DNA for the CDR3 is TGTGCCACCAGTGATTTGTTTTTATCCCATGAAATTCTCTCTCCGCAGGGCGACACTGAAGCTTTCTTT.

V is TRBV9 and J is TRBJ2-5; 12 positions match TRBD2. The CDR3 has 14 residues. The ends lost 4 bases at V and 5 bases at J; junction bases unmatched: 3. Per the germline V gene, CDR1 is SGDLS and CDR2 is YYNGEE. The CDR3 protein is CASSSSGGAETQYF. The DNA for the CDR3 is TGTGCCAGCAGCTCTAGCGGGGGGGCGGAGACCCAGTACTTC.

The J gene is TRBJ1-2, the V gene TRBV29-1, with D uncertain. The germline V and J ends were trimmed by 0 bases and 2 bases, with 4 bases remaining between them. In germline, CDR1 is SQVTM, CDR2 ANQGSEA. The CDR3 covers 12 residues. This CDR3 is CSVEERNYGYTF. The CDR3 DNA is TGCAGCGTTGAAGAACGGAACTATGGCTACACCTTC.

V gene TRBV9 combines with J gene TRBJ2-3, with 9 bases fitting TRBD2. The V gene end was trimmed by 0 bases and the J gene end by 6 bases; junction bases not matched to a gene: 8. The CDR3 length is 16 residues. Germline V lookup: CDR1 SGDLS, CDR2 YYNGEE. Written as DNA, the CDR3 is TGTGCCAGCAGCGTAGGTAATAGCGGGGGAGCGGATACGCAGTATTTT. This encodes CASSVGNSGGADTQYF.

This chain uses TRBV3-1 (or the pseudogene TRBV3-2) with TRBJ2-7; no definite D call. The V end was cut by 1 base, the J end by 3 bases, with 4 bases between. Germline V CDR1 and CDR2: LGHDT, YNNKEL (reference sequence). The CDR3 loop spans 12 amino acids. The DNA for the CDR3 is TGTGCCAGCAGCCAAGTCAACTACGAGCAGTACTTC. It encodes CASSQVNYEQYF.

The CDR3 sequence: CASSLESSSRTDTQYF. The CDR3 DNA sequence: TGTGCCAGCAGCTTGGAGTCGTCTAGTCGCACAGATACGCAGTATTTT. V gene TRBV5-4 combines with J gene TRBJ2-3; D gene uncertain. Trimming stripped 0 bases from V and 1 base from J, with 12 bases between. Germline assignment: CDR1 SGHNT and CDR2 YYREEE (reference sequence). The CDR3 is made up of 16 amino acids.

The CDR3 nucleotides read TGTGCCAGCAGCTTAGGCCAGGGTCCTCGGCCCCAGCATTTT. Protein product: CASSLGQGPRPQHF. The chain recombines TRBV7-2 with TRBJ1-5; possible D gene TRBD1, 5 bases. The CDR3 sequence is 14 residues long. Trimming removed 1 base at V and 9 bases at J, with 13 bases between. Germline CDR1 reads SGHTA; CDR2 reads FQGNSA.

The chain combines TRBV27 with TRBJ1-2; 7 positions agree with TRBD1. The ends lost 6 bases at V and 5 bases at J; junction bases unmatched: 15. This CDR3 comprises 16 residues. From germline, CDR1 is MNHEY and CDR2 SMNVEV (reference sequence). CDR3 amino acids: CASSPKPSTGIYGYTF. CDR3 nucleotides: TGTGCCAGCAGCCCTAAACCCTCGACAGGGATTTATGGCTACACCTTC.

The chain carries TRBV27 and TRBJ2-7; 11 bases are a match to TRBD1. The ends lost 4 bases at V and 3 bases at J; junction bases unmatched: 2. In germline, CDR1 is MNHEY, CDR2 SMNVEV (reference sequence). The length of the CDR3 is 14 residues. CDR3 sequence (DNA): TGTGCCAGCAGTTGGGGACAGGGGGACTACGAGCAGTACTTC. It specifies CASSWGQGDYEQYF.

The chain recombines TRBV7-3 with TRBJ1-1; unclear D gene. With 6 bases removed from V and 0 bases from J, the gap between germline ends came to 14 bases. Germline values: CDR1 SGHTA, CDR2 FQGTGA. The CDR3 is made up of 15 amino acids. CDR3 residues: CASSSTGGMNTEAFF. CDR3 DNA: TGTGCCAGCAGTTCAACCGGCGGAATGAACACTGAAGCTTTCTTT.

This chain joins TRBV5-1 and TRBJ2-5; 9 bases match TRBD1. Unmatched junction bases numbered 8, after V lost 4 bases and J lost 4 bases. The CDR3 extends over 15 amino acids. Looked up from germline, CDR1 is SGHRS and CDR2 is YFSETQ. Written as DNA, the CDR3 is TGCGCCAGCAGCGCGGGACAGGGAATGGGAGAGACCCAGTACTTC. It yields the protein CASSAGQGMGETQYF. Using reference TRBV5-1 and TRBJ2-5 for the parts outside the CDR3, the full variable domain is KAGVTQTPRYLIKTRGQQVTLSCSPISGHRSVSWYQQTPGQGLQFLFEYFSETQRNKGNFPGRFSGRQFSNSRSEMNVSTLELGDSALYLCASSAGQGMGETQYFGPGTRLLVL.